A selection of T cell receptor beta chains follows, all from one sample in a study of vaccination and CD4 T cells after COVID-19. TCRdb recomputed calls from the PCR reads with MiXCR, one row per CDR3 protein. Among 9,000 to 10,000 distinct CDR3 sequences, approximately 71% were seen once, and the ten largest hold roughly 10%. The antigens of these receptors remain unknown. This specimen was CD4+ T cells from blood, cultured in vitro, taken before SARS-CoV-2 vaccination. The receptors stem from a human donor who had recovered from COVID-19. CDR3s include the opening cysteine and the closing phenylalanine or tryptophan. A D gene is named only where the DNA matches it firmly. Clone size is stated in some rows and not others, as once, few, many or a class when expanded.

>TRBJ1-5|TRBV12-3/TRBV12-4|.|TRBD1
CASTAGTGGQPQHF
TGTGCCAGCACCGCCGGGACAGGGGGTCAGCCCCAGCATTTT
>TRBJ1-5|TRBV12-3/TRBV12-4|.|.
CASSFQGTNQPQHF
TGTGCCAGCAGTTTCCAAGGTACCAATCAGCCCCAGCATTTT
>TRBJ1-5|TRBV28|.|.
CASSLSGSGNQPQHF
TGTGCCAGCAGTCTCAGCGGTTCGGGCAATCAGCCCCAGCATTTT
>TRBJ1-1|TRBV7-8|.|TRBD1
CASRRDRGLRVNTEAFF
TGTGCCAGCAGAAGGGACAGGGGGCTTAGGGTGAACACTGAAGCTTTCTTT
>TRBJ1-3|TRBV20-1|.|.
CSARGRFRNTIYF
TGCAGTGCTAGAGGACGATTCAGAAACACCATATATTTT
>TRBJ2-7|TRBV10-3|.|TRBD2
CAISRLAGAVYEQYF
TGTGCCATCAGCCGACTAGCGGGAGCTGTCTACGAGCAGTACTTC
>TRBJ2-7|TRBV7-2|.|.
CASSLVPSPYEQYF
TGTGCCAGCAGCTTAGTTCCCTCGCCCTACGAGCAGTACTTC
>TRBJ2-2|TRBV7-6|.|.
CASSLVINGNTGELFF
TGTGCCAGCAGCTTAGTCATTAACGGTAACACCGGGGAGCTGTTTTTT
>TRBJ1-6|TRBV20-1|.|TRBD1
CSGPGQVDSPLHF
TGCAGTGGACCGGGACAGGTCGACTCACCCCTCCACTTT
>TRBJ1-2|TRBV7-2|once|TRBD1
CASSPTGTGNYGYTF
TGTGCCAGCAGCCCTACCGGGACAGGCAACTATGGCTACACCTTC
>TRBJ2-5|TRBV24-1|.|TRBD2
CATSAGGAETQYF
TGTGCCACCAGTGCGGGAGGGGCGGAGACCCAGTACTTC
>TRBJ1-5|TRBV19|few|.
CASSTQGSNQPQHF
TGTGCCAGTAGTACTCAAGGAAGCAATCAGCCCCAGCATTTT
>TRBJ2-7|TRBV6-1|.|TRBD2
CAIHGGSGEQYF
TGTGCCATACACGGGGGGAGTGGCGAGCAGTACTTC
>TRBJ2-7|TRBV7-2|.|.
CASSLQGYEQYF
TGTGCCAGCAGCTTGCAGGGCTACGAGCAGTACTTC
>TRBJ2-7|TRBV20-1|once|TRBD2
CSLPTSGRREQYF
TGCAGTTTACCGACTAGCGGGAGGAGAGAGCAGTACTTC
>TRBJ1-1|TRBV18|.|TRBD1
CASSPPGTGVQPNTEAFF
TGTGCCAGCTCACCACCAGGGACAGGGGTACAGCCGAACACTGAAGCTTTCTTT
>TRBJ2-1|TRBV24-1|.|TRBD1
CATTGVDRGYNEQFF
TGTGCCACCACTGGGGTGGACAGGGGTTACAATGAGCAGTTCTTC
>TRBJ2-7|TRBV4-1|few|TRBD2
CASSKGLASYEQYF
TGCGCCAGCAGCAAGGGACTAGCCAGCTACGAGCAGTACTTC
>TRBJ2-3|TRBV6-2/TRBV6-3|.|.
CASSAGWEHTDTQYF
TGTGCCAGCAGTGCGGGCTGGGAGCACACAGATACGCAGTATTTT
>TRBJ1-6|TRBV6-1|.|.
CASRQGATLAPLHF
TGTGCCAGCAGACAAGGGGCTACGTTGGCACCCCTCCACTTT
>TRBJ1-1|TRBV21-1|.|.
CASSRGGSWGMNTEAFF
TGTGCCAGCAGCAGGGGGGGGTCGTGGGGCATGAACACTGAAGCTTTCTTT
>TRBJ2-7|TRBV20-1|.|.
CSAYDASYEQYF
TGCAGTGCTTACGACGCCTCCTACGAGCAGTACTTC
>TRBJ1-6|TRBV7-3|.|.
CASSLNPGGSPLHF
TGTGCCAGCAGCTTAAATCCCGGGGGTTCACCCCTCCACTTT
>TRBJ1-1|TRBV20-1|.|TRBD1
CSANPYAGQGYTEAFF
TGCAGTGCAAACCCCTACGCGGGACAGGGGTACACTGAAGCTTTCTTT
>TRBJ1-4|TRBV20-1|.|.
CSAPPLKQGLTNEKLFF
TGCAGTGCCCCCCCTTTAAAACAGGGACTAACTAATGAAAAACTGTTTTTT